Listed here are 27 T cell receptor beta chains from one sample, sequenced in a study of cytomegalovirus exposure and HLA in healthy donors (dated by TCRdb to about 2017). Library preparation employed the immunoSEQ multiplex PCR assay. The multiplex PCR relied on a mix of 60 forward primers for TCR Vbeta segments and 13 reverse primers for TCR Jbeta segments. TCRdb mirrors the immuneACCESS table, restricted to in-frame sequences. Some clones are absent from its copies; in checked studies, under half trace to an unresolved V gene, and the reason for the others is unknown. The sample table shows about 160,000 clones, and about 80% are seen once. The top ten clones comprise approximately 1.3% of the sample. Sequencing was carried out using PBMCs. All receptors come from a man aged 25 to 45 in good health and CMV-seronegative.

This clone occurred once. The J gene is TRBJ2-2, the V gene TRBV27; TRBD1 might be the D (5 bases). Per the germline V gene, CDR1 is MNHEY and CDR2 is SMNVEV (reference sequence). The V gene lost 5 bases and the J gene lost 2 bases, with 12 bases spanning the gap. This CDR3 is built from 15 residues. The CDR3 DNA is TGTGCCAGCAGTGAAGGGGCGTTTAACACCGGGGAGCTGTTTTTT. It yields the protein CASSEGAFNTGELFF.

The chain carries TRBV30 and TRBJ2-7; D is perhaps TRBD2 (5 bases). Germline V gene data show CDR1 as GTSNPN and CDR2 as SVGIG (reference sequence). The CDR3 is 11 residues long. The V gene lost 3 bases and the J gene lost 7 bases, with 10 bases spanning the gap. CDR3 in amino acids: CAWRKGREQYF. Here the CDR3 DNA reads TGTGCCTGGAGGAAAGGGAGAGAGCAGTACTTC.

The chain carries TRBV7-3 and TRBJ2-1; 13 bases fit TRBD2. Germline CDR1 SGHTA, CDR2 FQGTGA. Germline trimming cut 0 bases from V and 6 bases from J; bases unmatched to any gene: 14. The CDR3 length is 20 residues. The DNA of the CDR3 is TGTGCCAGCAGCTTAACGTTAACCCACGCGACTAGCGGGAGGCCCAATGAGCAGTTCTTC. As protein: CASSLTLTHATSGRPNEQFF.

The sample holds one count of this clone. The chain employs TRBV28 and TRBJ1-1; unclear D gene. CDR3 length equals 13 residues. Trimming stripped 2 bases from V and 2 bases from J, with 6 bases between. Looked up from germline, CDR1 is MDHEN and CDR2 is SYDVKM. In DNA form, the CDR3 reads TGTGCCAGCAGTTTAGCGAGTAACACTGAAGCTTTCTTT. Amino acids: CASSLASNTEAFF.

The chain links TRBV11-3 to TRBJ2-1; D is perhaps TRBD2 (6 bases). The CDR3 runs to 12 residues. V was shortened by 2 bases and J by 8 bases, with 7 bases between the two germline ends. CDR1 is SGHNT, CDR2 YENEEA, per germline. The CDR3 spells CASSLRGYEQFF. DNA for the CDR3: TGTGCCAGCAGCTTACGGGGGTATGAGCAGTTCTTC. Complete variable domain (other parts from reference TRBV11-3 and TRBJ2-1): EAGVVQSPRYKIIEKKQPVAFWCNPISGHNTLYWYLQNLGQGPELLIRYENEEAVDDSQLPKDRFSAERLKGVDSTLKIQPAELGDSAVYLCASSLRGYEQFFGPGTRLTVL.

This clone came up a few times. The CDR3: CASRSSSYNEQFF. CDR3 nucleotides: TGTGCCAGCAGGAGTAGTTCCTACAATGAGCAGTTCTTC. The V and J genes are TRBV27 and TRBJ2-1; the D is unclear. Germline V CDR1 and CDR2: MNHEY, SMNVEV (reference sequence). CDR3 length: 13 residues. V lost 6 bases, J lost 1 base, and 7 bases lay in between.

This clone was detected only once. This chain links TRBV2 with TRBJ2-7, with TRBD2 identical over 9 bases. The CDR3 consists of 11 residues. Germline CDR1 reads SNHLY; CDR2 reads FYNNEI. The CDR3 DNA sequence: TGTGCTGCTAGCGGGGACTACGAGCAGTACTTC. It is translated as CAASGDYEQYF.

CDR3 nucleotide sequence: TGTGCCAGCAGCTTAGCAACTAGCTCCCGAGGCGATGAGCAGTTCTTC. It specifies CASSLATSSRGDEQFF. The chain has TRBV11-1 and TRBJ2-1; weak D call: TRBD2 (6 bases). V lost 0 bases and J lost 8, with 17 bases in between. Germline CDR1 SGHAT, CDR2 FQDESV (reference sequence). This CDR3 has 16 amino acids.

A single count supports this clone. The genes are TRBV7-8 and TRBJ1-4; 7 bases are a match to TRBD1. CDR3 length equals 15 residues. Germline lookup yields CDR1 SGHVS and CDR2 FQNEAQ. V lost 5 bases, J lost 0 bases, and 3 bases stayed unmatched. The CDR3 region has the DNA TGTGCCAGCAGCCTGGGGACAGCAACTAATGAAAAACTGTTTTTT. Its protein is CASSLGTATNEKLFF.

DNA of the CDR3: TGTGCCAGCAGCTCCCTTGTGGGGACAGGGTATGGGGGCAATCAGCCCCAGCATTTT. Translation gives CASSSLVGTGYGGNQPQHF. This chain connects TRBV27 to TRBJ1-5; 9 nucleotides agree with TRBD1. The CDR3 has 19 amino acids. Germline V gives CDR1 MNHEY, CDR2 SMNVEV (reference sequence). With V trimmed by 6 bases and J by 2 bases, 17 bases remained unmatched.

The chain carries TRBV19 and TRBJ2-7; TRBD2 might be the D (6 bases). The CDR3 covers 12 residues. Trimming stripped 6 bases from V and 6 bases from J, with 12 bases between. Per germline, CDR1 LNHDA and CDR2 SQIVND (reference sequence). CDR3 protein: CASSRAAGEQYF. The CDR3 bases are TGTGCCAGTAGCAGGGCAGCGGGCGAGCAGTACTTC. The whole variable domain, remainder taken from reference TRBV19 and TRBJ2-7, is DGGITQSPKYLFRKEGQNVTLSCEQNLNHDAMYWYRQDPGQGLRLIYYSQIVNDFQKGDIAEGYSVSREKKESFPLTVTSAQKNPTAFYLCASSRAAGEQYFGPGTRLTVT.

This clone appeared once. This rearrangement joins TRBV10-2 to TRBJ1-1; tentative D call: TRBD1 (5 bases). Germline V CDR1 and CDR2: WSHSY, SAAADI. Between the trimmed V and J ends, which lost 11 bases and 0 bases, there was a span of 10 bases. The CDR3 is 12 residues long. CDR3 loop: CAGGDLNTEAFF. The CDR3 DNA reads as TGCGCCGGGGGGGATTTGAACACTGAAGCTTTCTTT.

The genes are TRBV11-1 and TRBJ2-1; 12 bases are a match to TRBD2. The J segment lost 4 bases and the V segment lost 2 bases, leaving 6 bases of the junction unmatched. CDR3 length: 17 amino acids. Per germline, CDR1 SGHAT and CDR2 FQDESV (reference sequence). The CDR3 protein is CASSLRLAGALYNEQFF. CDR3 nucleotides: TGTGCCAGCAGCTTAAGACTAGCGGGGGCCTTATACAATGAGCAGTTCTTC. Complete variable domain (other parts from reference TRBV11-1 and TRBJ2-1): EAEVAQSPRYKITEKSQAVAFWCDPISGHATLYWYRQILGQGPELLVQFQDESVVDDSQLPKDRFSAERLKGVDSTLKIQPAELGDSAMYLCASSLRLAGALYNEQFFGPGTRLTVL.

The chain couples TRBV6-1 to TRBJ1-5; no definite D call. CDR1 is MNHNS, CDR2 SASEGT, per germline. The ends were cut back, 6 bases at V and 0 bases at J, with 9 bases in the middle. The CDR3 runs to 14 residues. CDR3 amino acids: CASSPGLSNQPQHF. In DNA, the CDR3 is TGTGCCAGCAGCCCAGGACTTAGCAATCAGCCCCAGCATTTT.

The rearrangement uses TRBV9 and TRBJ2-1; 9 bases map to TRBD2. The CDR3 runs 16 residues. The V and J ends lost 0 bases and 4 bases, in that order; junction bases with no gene match: 5. CDR1 is SGDLS, CDR2 YYNGEE, per germline. CDR3 nucleotide sequence: TGTGCCAGCAGCGTAGTAGGCCTAGCGGGGTACAATGAGCAGTTCTTC. Translated, it gives CASSVVGLAGYNEQFF.

The chain carries TRBV2 and TRBJ1-1; D is possibly TRBD1 (6 bases). Trimming removed 0 bases at V and 3 bases at J, with 17 bases between. The germline V gene encodes CDR1 SNHLY and CDR2 FYNNEI. This CDR3 spans 17 amino acids. The CDR3 DNA reads as TGTGCCAGCAGTGAAGCCCAATTTTTACACAGGGACACTGAAGCTTTCTTT. Protein product: CASSEAQFLHRDTEAFF.

The CDR3 nucleotides read TGCGCCAGCAGCCCTTGGACTAGTATCGGTGAGCAGTTCTTC. Amino acids: CASSPWTSIGEQFF. The chain recombines TRBV4-3 with TRBJ2-1; TRBD2 aligns across 7 bases. Germline V CDR1 and CDR2: LGHNA, YSLEER. Trimming removed 4 bases from V and 9 bases from J; junction bases left unmatched: 9. The CDR3 spans 14 residues.

V gene TRBV4-1 combines with J gene TRBJ1-3; D uncertain. Trimming took off 1 base at V and 0 bases at J, with 7 bases between the two ends. The CDR3 runs 15 residues. Germline V lookup: CDR1 MGHRA, CDR2 YSYEKL. The CDR3 DNA reads TGCGCCAGCAGCCAAGGGGCCAGCTCTGGAAACACCATATATTTT. Translation gives CASSQGASSGNTIYF.

This clone was counted a few times. The chain employs TRBV7-9 and TRBJ2-3; 10 positions match TRBD2. Germline CDR1 is SEHNR and CDR2 is FQNEAQ (reference sequence). V lost 3 bases to trimming and J lost 4 bases; unmatched junction nucleotides: 7. The CDR3 has 16 residues. CDR3 bases: TGTGCCAGCAGCTTGTCTACTAGCGGGACGGCAGATACGCAGTATTTT. Protein sequence: CASSLSTSGTADTQYF.

The chain has TRBV6-5 and TRBJ2-7; D perhaps matches TRBD1 (5 bases). Looked up from germline, CDR1 is MNHEY and CDR2 is SVGAGI. With 3 bases removed from V and 6 bases from J, the gap between germline ends came to 12 bases. The CDR3 covers 13 residues. In nucleotides, the CDR3 is TGTGCCAGCAGTTATCTCCCAAGGGGCGAGCAGTACTTC. This encodes CASSYLPRGEQYF.

V gene TRBV30 combines with J gene TRBJ1-4; tentatively, D is TRBD1 (5 bases). Germline V gene data show CDR1 as GTSNPN and CDR2 as SVGIG (reference sequence). The CDR3 length is 11 residues. The germline V and J ends were trimmed by 3 bases and 13 bases, with 12 bases remaining between them. In nucleotides, the CDR3 is TGTGCCTGGAGAGGAGGCGGGGGACTGTTTTTT. It yields the protein CAWRGGGGLFF.

The CDR3 spells CASSPPQGGETQYF. DNA for the CDR3: TGTGCCAGCAGCCCCCCCCAGGGGGGCGAGACCCAGTACTTC. The chain recombines TRBV7-9 with TRBJ2-5, with D maybe TRBD1 (7 bases). With 5 bases removed from V and 5 bases from J, the gap between germline ends came to 15 bases. The CDR3 covers 14 residues. Germline-derived CDR1 and CDR2 are SEHNR and FQNEAQ (reference sequence).

This chain connects TRBV27 to TRBJ2-5; TRBD2 aligns across 9 bases. The CDR3 contains 16 residues. V shed 2 bases, J shed 2 bases, and the junction held 6 bases outside the gene matches. Germline V gives CDR1 MNHEY, CDR2 SMNVEV (reference sequence). This chain's CDR3 is CASSLRSGGTQETQYF. CDR3 bases: TGTGCCAGCAGTTTAAGGAGCGGGGGGACTCAAGAGACCCAGTACTTC.

The chain has TRBV10-3 and TRBJ2-1; 11 positions agree with TRBD2. Trimming removed 6 bases from V and 1 base from J; junction bases left unmatched: 11. CDR1 and CDR2 from the germline V gene are ENHRY and SYGVKD. The CDR3 length is 18 residues. The CDR3 nucleotides are TGTGCCATCAGGCCCTTGGGTAGCGGGAGGGAATCCTACAATGAGCAGTTCTTC. It yields the protein CAIRPLGSGRESYNEQFF.

The chain links TRBV7-6 to TRBJ1-3, with TRBD1 matching over 7 bases. The CDR3 is 17 residues long. Looked up from germline, CDR1 is SGHVS and CDR2 is FNYEAQ. V lost 2 bases and J lost 0; bases outside the gene matches: 7. In DNA form, the CDR3 reads TGTGCCAGCAGCTTATATCGGGACAGTGGCTCTGGAAACACCATATATTTT. Encoded protein: CASSLYRDSGSGNTIYF.

This clone was seen a few times. The V call is TRBV7-2, the J call TRBJ2-3; 10 bases are a match to TRBD2. V was pared by 1 base and J by 9 bases, with 4 bases of the junction left unmatched. This CDR3 has 14 amino acids. CDR1 SGHTA and CDR2 FQGNSA come from the germline V gene. CDR3 coding DNA: TGTGCCAGCAGCTTAGAACCTAGCGGGGGAACGCAGTATTTT. The encoded protein is CASSLEPSGGTQYF.

In its sample, this clone was seen once. The chain combines TRBV27 with TRBJ2-5; TRBD1 matches 11 bases. CDR3 size: 14 residues. V lost 6 bases and J lost 7; bases outside the gene matches: 7. CDR1 and CDR2 (germline): MNHEY, SMNVEV (reference sequence). CDR3 in DNA: TGTGCCAGCAGACCAGGACAGGGGGCATCGACCCAGTACTTC. Its protein is CASRPGQGASTQYF.